One and the same sample provided the 26 T cell receptor beta chains below, sequenced in a study of Ad26.COV2.S vaccination and SARS-CoV-2 variants. The repertoire was sequenced with immunoSEQ multiplex PCR; TCRdb's copy has only in-frame clones and lacks some. This sample carries about 440,000 clones, about nine tenths of them seen once, and the ten largest clones take about 4.5%. The treatment here: about 20 received Ad26.COV2.S at low or high dose, single or two shots; about five received placebo; per-sample allocation not given. Specimens were obtained on day 63 following the first vaccine or placebo injection. Source: peripheral blood, taken in a trial of Ad26.COV2.S vaccine versus placebo. The receptors derive from a person aged 18 to 65 who received the Ad26.COV2.S COVID-19 vaccine or a placebo.

The chain recombines TRBV6-2 or TRBV6-3 with TRBJ2-3; D may be TRBD1 or TRBD2 (5 bases each). Between the trimmed V and J ends, which lost 4 bases and 3 bases, there was a span of 14 bases. The V gene's germline CDR1 is MNHEY and CDR2 SVGEGT. There are 15 residues in the CDR3. Written as DNA, the CDR3 is TGTGCCAGCAGTTTTCTACCCTGGGGGACAGATACGCAGTATTTT. Protein: CASSFLPWGTDTQYF.

The chain employs TRBV13 and TRBJ1-1; D ambiguous. Germline V gene lookup returns CDR1 PRHDT and CDR2 FYEKMQ (reference sequence). This CDR3 is 11 amino acids long. V was cut by 5 bases and J by 5 bases, with 6 bases left in between. Written as DNA, the CDR3 is TGTGCCAGCAGCCTAAGGACTGAAGCTTTCTTT. This encodes CASSLRTEAFF.

In DNA form, the CDR3 reads TGTGCCAGCTCACTATCCGGGACCAGCTCCTACAATGAGCAGTTCTTC. Amino acids: CASSLSGTSSYNEQFF. The gene calls are TRBV18 and TRBJ2-1; D is perhaps TRBD1 or TRBD2 (5 bases each). Trimming took 4 bases from V and 0 from J, leaving 13 bases between them. CDR1 KGHSH and CDR2 LQKENI come from the germline V gene. The CDR3 sequence is 16 residues long.

This clone came up once. The chain links TRBV2 to TRBJ1-5; possibly TRBD1 for D (5 bases). Germline V gives CDR1 SNHLY, CDR2 FYNNEI. Deletions cut 1 base from V and 3 bases from J, with 10 bases between. CDR3 size: 15 residues. This chain's CDR3 is CASSEEGGDNQPQHF. The CDR3 region has the DNA TGTGCCAGCAGTGAAGAGGGAGGGGACAATCAGCCCCAGCATTTT.

V gene TRBV28 combines with J gene TRBJ2-3; no reliable D call. Deletions cut 5 bases from V and 6 bases from J, with 12 bases between. CDR3 length equals 13 residues. CDR1 and CDR2 from the germline V gene are MDHEN and SYDVKM. The CDR3 nucleotides read TGTGCCAGCAGTCTGTATCCAGACGATACGCAGTATTTT. Translating gives CASSLYPDDTQYF.

Written as DNA, the CDR3 is TGTGCCAGCAGCCTATGGACAGGGGGGAACACTGAAGCTTTCTTT. Encoded protein: CASSLWTGGNTEAFF. The chain carries TRBV7-8 and TRBJ1-1; 10 nucleotides match TRBD1. Germline trimming cut 5 bases from V and 1 base from J; bases unmatched to any gene: 4. The CDR3 length is 15 residues. Germline lookup yields CDR1 SGHVS and CDR2 FQNEAQ.

As concerns this clone: Other DNA sequences of this sample code for an identical CDR3. The V gene is TRBV27, the J gene TRBJ2-5; no definite D call. CDR3 length: 12 residues. Trimming took 1 base from V and 5 from J, leaving 5 bases between them. Germline V gene sequence: CDR1 MNHEY, CDR2 SMNVEV (reference sequence). CDR3 in DNA: TGTGCCAGCAGTTTATTGGGTGAGACCCAGTACTTC. It codes for CASSLLGETQYF.

The rearrangement uses TRBV19 and TRBJ2-7; tentative D call: TRBD1 (7 bases). Germline CDR1 is LNHDA and CDR2 is SQIVND (reference sequence). V was pared by 3 bases and J by 6 bases, with 18 bases between. CDR3 size: 15 residues. CDR3 sequence: CASSISEGQGVEQYF. CDR3 DNA: TGTGCCAGTAGTATTTCGGAGGGGCAGGGGGTCGAGCAGTACTTC.

This clone has just a few counts. V usage is TRBV7-8 and J usage is TRBJ1-5, with TRBD1 as a possible D gene (5 bases). Trimming shortened V by 3 bases and J by 4 bases, and 10 bases separated the two germline ends. CDR3 length: 14 residues. Looked up from germline, CDR1 is SGHVS and CDR2 is FQNEAQ. The CDR3 sequence is CASSLSGLNQPQHF. The CDR3 region has the DNA TGTGCCAGCAGCTTGTCAGGGTTGAATCAGCCCCAGCATTTT.

The gene calls are TRBV9 and TRBJ2-7; D might be TRBD2 (5 bases). CDR3 length equals 13 residues. Between the trimmed V and J ends, which lost 0 bases and 3 bases, there was a span of 7 bases. CDR1 is SGDLS, CDR2 YYNGEE, per germline. The CDR3 spells CASSVGADYEQYF. The CDR3 nucleotides are TGTGCCAGCAGCGTAGGAGCGGACTACGAGCAGTACTTC.

The V and J genes are TRBV5-4 and TRBJ1-6; D is perhaps TRBD1 (6 bases). Germline loops: CDR1 SGHNT, CDR2 YYREEE (reference sequence). V was trimmed by 5 bases and J by 10 bases, leaving 13 bases between them. The CDR3 contains 13 residues. CDR3 sequence: CASRSGANSPLHF. As DNA, the CDR3 is TGTGCCAGCAGGTCAGGGGCGAACTCACCCCTCCACTTT.

V and J are TRBV12-3 or TRBV12-4 and TRBJ2-5, with 7 bases matching TRBD1. This CDR3 is built from 13 residues. V dropped 2 bases and J dropped 4; count of bases not matched to a gene: 1. The chain's CDR3 is CASSLPGGETQYF. The DNA of the CDR3 is TGTGCCAGCAGTTTACCAGGGGGAGAGACCCAGTACTTC.

This clone has a handful of counts. The V and J genes are TRBV5-1 and TRBJ2-7; maybe TRBD2 (5 bases). The germline CDR1 and CDR2 sequences are SGHRS and YFSETQ. Trimming pared 4 bases from V and 0 bases from J, leaving 8 bases between. There are 13 residues in the CDR3. The CDR3 is CASSGEGSYEQYF. The CDR3 DNA reads TGCGCCAGCAGCGGCGAGGGCTCCTACGAGCAGTACTTC.

This chain links TRBV10-3 with TRBJ2-3, with no clear D. This CDR3 has 13 residues. Deletions cut 0 bases from V and 10 bases from J, with 11 bases between. Germline V CDR1 and CDR2: ENHRY, SYGVKD. CDR3 coding DNA: TGTGCCATCAGTGAGTCGAGAAGCCCGGCGCAGTATTTT. Protein: CAISESRSPAQYF.

J is TRBJ2-1 and V is TRBV28, with 7 bases aligning to TRBD1. Germline V gene lookup returns CDR1 MDHEN and CDR2 SYDVKM. The trim removed 7 bases at V and 4 bases at J, leaving 7 bases unmatched. The length of the CDR3 is 14 residues. The CDR3, as DNA: TGTGCCAGCAACTCCGGGACAGCGTACAATGAGCAGTTCTTC. This sequence encodes CASNSGTAYNEQFF.

The rearrangement links TRBV28 to TRBJ2-7, with TRBD2 matching 12 bases. V trimming: 7 bases; J trimming: 3 bases; junction bases outside the gene matches: 22. CDR3 length: 20 amino acids. CDR1 is MDHEN and CDR2 is SYDVKM in the germline V gene. DNA of the CDR3: TGTGCCAGCAACCTGAGTGTGGGACAGGGTTCGACTAGCGGGAGCTACGAGCAGTACTTC. Protein sequence: CASNLSVGQGSTSGSYEQYF.

This sequence joins TRBV7-9 and TRBJ2-5; 8 bases are a match to TRBD1. V lost 4 bases to trimming and J lost 2 bases; unmatched junction nucleotides: 9. There are 16 residues in the CDR3. The germline V gene has CDR1 SEHNR and CDR2 FQNEAQ (reference sequence). CDR3 in amino acids: CASSSTDRVIQETQYF. CDR3 in DNA: TGTGCCAGCAGCTCGACGGACAGGGTGATACAAGAGACCCAGTACTTC.

The chain combines TRBV6-4 with TRBJ1-2; D is undetermined. Trimming cost V 0 bases and J 7 bases, with 3 bases left between them. CDR1 is MRHNA, CDR2 SNTAGT, per germline. This CDR3 is built from 11 residues. As DNA, the CDR3 is TGTGCCAGCAGTGACTCCCGTGGCTACACCTTC. This gives the protein CASSDSRGYTF.

CDR3 region: CASSPGRERLDTQYF. Here the CDR3 DNA reads TGTGCCAGCAGTCCGGGGCGGGAAAGGTTAGATACGCAGTATTTT. The V and J genes are TRBV27 and TRBJ2-3, with a weak D call TRBD2 (6 bases). Germline V CDR1 and CDR2: MNHEY, SMNVEV (reference sequence). V was pared by 5 bases and J by 5 bases, with 17 bases between. CDR3 length equals 15 residues.

The chain combines TRBV19 with TRBJ1-6; 7 bases line up with TRBD1. The germline V gene has CDR1 LNHDA and CDR2 SQIVND (reference sequence). V lost 8 bases and J lost 4; bases outside the gene matches: 8. CDR3 length: 15 residues. For the CDR3, the DNA is TGTGCCAGTCGTGGACAGGAGGGGTATAATTCACCCCTCCACTTT. Its translation: CASRGQEGYNSPLHF. The entire variable domain, with the rest obtained from reference TRBV19 and TRBJ1-6, is as follows: DGGITQSPKYLFRKEGQNVTLSCEQNLNHDAMYWYRQDPGQGLRLIYYSQIVNDFQKGDIAEGYSVSREKKESFPLTVTSAQKNPTAFYLCASRGQEGYNSPLHFGNGTRLTVT.

The gene calls are TRBV13 and TRBJ2-1; TRBD2 agrees at 11 bases. Germline V gene data show CDR1 as PRHDT and CDR2 as FYEKMQ (reference sequence). Trimming took 4 bases from V and 8 from J; bases not matched to a gene: 16. The CDR3 covers 18 residues. CDR3 sequence reads: CASSSSLPGLAAHDEQFF. The CDR3 nucleotides read TGTGCCAGCAGCTCATCGTTACCGGGACTAGCGGCCCACGATGAGCAGTTCTTC.

This chain joins TRBV7-3 and TRBJ2-7, with D perhaps TRBD1 or TRBD2 (5 bases each). Trimming removed 4 bases from V and 3 bases from J, with 16 bases in between. The CDR3 sequence is 15 residues long. Germline CDR1 is SGHTA and CDR2 is FQGTGA. The CDR3 reads CASSSQPGPDYEQYF. CDR3 DNA sequence: TGTGCCAGCAGCTCGCAGCCGGGACCCGACTACGAGCAGTACTTC.

This chain connects TRBV18 to TRBJ1-4; TRBD1 aligns across 10 bases. The CDR3 loop spans 14 amino acids. V was clipped by 6 bases and J by 8 bases; unmatched bases: 6. From germline, CDR1 is KGHSH and CDR2 LQKENI. CDR3 amino acids: CASSRDRGSEKLFF. The CDR3 DNA sequence: TGTGCCAGCTCGCGGGACAGGGGATCCGAAAAACTGTTTTTT.

CDR3 loop: CASSQRTVNEKLFF. CDR3 nucleotides: TGCGCCAGCAGCCAACGGACAGTCAATGAAAAACTGTTTTTT. The rearrangement uses TRBV4-1 and TRBJ1-4, with D perhaps TRBD1 (6 bases). Trimming left V 2 bases short and J 5 bases short, with 9 bases between. The CDR3 contains 14 residues. The V gene's germline CDR1 is MGHRA and CDR2 YSYEKL.

V is TRBV28 and J is TRBJ2-5; 13 bases agree with TRBD2. The V gene end was trimmed by 5 bases and the J gene end by 5 bases; junction bases not matched to a gene: 11. CDR3 length: 17 residues. Germline CDR1 and CDR2: MDHEN and SYDVKM. CDR3 residues: CASSPGLAGVEEETQYF. CDR3 in DNA: TGTGCCAGCAGTCCAGGACTAGCGGGAGTTGAGGAGGAGACCCAGTACTTC.

The chain combines TRBV14 with TRBJ2-5, with D tentatively TRBD1 (5 bases). CDR1 and CDR2 (germline): SGHDN, FVKESK. The CDR3 runs 16 residues. Trimming pared 1 base from V and 4 bases from J, leaving 16 bases between. The CDR3 region is CASSQGPSVTGETQYF. The DNA of the CDR3 is TGTGCCAGCAGCCAAGGTCCGTCTGTCACAGGAGAGACCCAGTACTTC.